Detailed here is one TCR beta chain. Antigen specificity is unknown. One base away lies a much larger clone, so this may be a sequencing read error. The data stem from a study of T cell repertoires in cytomegalovirus infection. About the research overall: In public TCR beta signatures, there were indications of both CMV infection and matching HLA type.

Whole-study findings and limits: Accumulated public TCR beta family frequency recognized individuals carrying CMV together with the relevant HLA. HLA-C-restricted CMV-specific TCR beta clonotypes were dominant in the ex vivo response.

Germline values: CDR1 SGHTA, CDR2 FQGTGA. The CDR3 contains 13 residues. TCRdb called the reads again in MiXCR, with one record for every CDR3 protein. The repertoire holds hundreds of thousands of distinct CDR3 sequences, with about 17% as singletons. Sequenced material: PBMCs. V is TRBV7-3 and J is TRBJ1-1, with D tentatively TRBD1 (6 bases). The receptor was derived from a human donor in good health (CMV status not recorded). Some clones in this sample may be carry-over from other donors' samples. The CDR3 sequence is CASSEQGRTEAVF. DNA for the CDR3: TGTGCCAGCAGCGAACAGGGTCGGACTGAAGCTGTCTTT. Looking up the rest from reference TRBV7-3 and TRBJ1-1 gives the full variable domain: GAGVSQTPSNKVTEKGKYVELRCDPISGHTALYWYRQSLGQGPEFLIYFQGTGAADDSGLPNDRFFAVRPEGSVSTLKIQRTERGDSAVYLCASSEQGRTEAVFGQGTRLTVV.